One sample yielded the 11 T cell receptor beta chains listed below, sequenced in a study of blood T cell repertoires in acute mononucleosis. Time point meaning: convalescence about 6 months (5-8 months) after acute presentation (visit 7). The repertoire was sequenced with immunoSEQ multiplex PCR; TCRdb's copy has only in-frame clones and lacks some. Of 1,500 to 2,000 clones listed, around 20% are singletons. Sequencing used EBV YVL epitope tetramer+ CD8+ T cells sorted from PBMCs, obtained during convalescence from infectious mononucleosis. The sample's subset: CD8 T cells binding a tetramer with EBV BRLF1 109-117 peptide (YVL-BR). These receptors were taken from a woman in her late teens or twenties with infectious mononucleosis caused by EBV.

The sample holds many counts of this clone. V usage is TRBV6-7 and J usage is TRBJ2-3, with no clear D. TRBV6-7 is marked as an open reading frame, function uncertain. Trimming took off 7 bases at V and 14 bases at J, with 7 bases between the two ends. The CDR3 has 8 amino acids. CDR3 sequence (DNA): TGTGCCAGCAATGAACGGTATTTT. This codes for CASNERYF.

Comments on this clone: A read error may explain this, as a much larger clone is one base away. The chain recombines TRBV11-2 with TRBJ2-5; TRBD1 or TRBD2 may be the D gene (7 bases each). The J call may be in error: the DNA end matches TRBJ2-7 better. Germline assignment: CDR1 SGHAT and CDR2 FQNNGV. The CDR3 is made up of 16 amino acids. CDR3 protein: CASSSRGGGGTYEQYF. CDR3 sequence (DNA): TGTGCCAGCAGCTCTCGGGGAGGGGGCGGGACCTACGAGCAGTACTTC.

This clone occurred many times. The V and J genes are TRBV2 and TRBJ2-7; 7 bases fit TRBD2. J gave up 0 bases and V 6 bases, and 2 bases lay outside the gene matches. This CDR3 spans 13 amino acids. Per the germline V gene, CDR1 is SNHLY and CDR2 is FYNNEI. CDR3 protein: CASSWTSSYEQYF. The CDR3 DNA reads as TGTGCCAGCAGCTGGACTAGCTCCTACGAGCAGTACTTC.

This clone was detected ten times or more. The sample contains more than one DNA sequence encoding this CDR3. This chain joins TRBV5-4 and TRBJ2-7; D is tentatively TRBD1 or TRBD2 (6 bases each). Germline CDR1 is SGHNT and CDR2 is YYREEE (reference sequence). With 3 bases removed from V and 2 bases from J, the gap between germline ends came to 18 bases. This CDR3 comprises 16 residues. The CDR3 coding sequence is TGTGCCAGCAGCTCTGGGGGTGGGGGCGGGACCTACGAGCAGTACTTC. This translates into CASSSGGGGGTYEQYF.

In this sample, this clone turned up a few times. The V call is TRBV7-2, the J call TRBJ2-7, with 10 bases that match TRBD1. Germline V gene data show CDR1 as SGHTA and CDR2 as FQGNSA. This CDR3 contains 14 residues. Unmatched junction bases numbered 2, after V lost 3 bases and J lost 3 bases. CDR3 in amino acids: CASSFGQGVYEQYF. In DNA form, the CDR3 reads TGTGCCAGCAGCTTTGGACAGGGGGTCTACGAGCAGTACTTC.

The sample holds a few counts of this clone. This likely reflects a read error, since a far larger clone is one base away. V and J are TRBV4-1 and TRBJ2-1; TRBD2 matches at 11 bases. The CDR3 runs 15 residues. V was pared by 2 bases and J by 7 bases, with 4 bases of the junction left unmatched. CDR1 is MGHRA and CDR2 is YSYEKL in the germline V gene. CDR3 in amino acids: CASSQLAGGLNEQFF. As DNA, the CDR3 is TGCGCCAGCAGCCAACTAGCGGGAGGTCTTAATGAGCAGTTCTTC.

This clone was seen more than once but under ten times. A read error likely explains this, since a far larger clone differs by one base. The J gene is TRBJ2-1, the V gene TRBV27, with unresolved D. V lost 8 bases to trimming and J lost 5 bases, with 10 bases between them. Germline values: CDR1 MNHEY, CDR2 SMNVEV (reference sequence). This CDR3 contains 12 residues. CDR3 in amino acids: CASWSVNNEQFF. In DNA form, the CDR3 reads TGTGCCAGCTGGAGTGTAAACAATGAGCAGTTCTTC.

Points on this clone: A single base is all that separates this from a far larger clone, so a read error is likely. The genes are TRBV29-1 and TRBJ2-1; D not certain. CDR3 length: 13 amino acids. The germline V gene encodes CDR1 SQVTM and CDR2 ANQGSEA. The CDR3 bases are TGCAGCGTTGGGCAGGCCCTTTACAATGAGGAGTTCTTC. Encoded protein: CSVGQALYNEEFF.

This clone was observed many times. V gene TRBV14 combines with J gene TRBJ2-7; D uncertain. The CDR3 has 11 amino acids. From germline, CDR1 is SGHDN and CDR2 FVKESK. V lost 5 bases, J lost 11 bases, and 13 bases lay in between. In nucleotides, the CDR3 is TGTGCCAGCAGCTTAGCCTCTAAGGAGTACTTC. It encodes CASSLASKEYF. The entire variable domain, with the rest obtained from reference TRBV14 and TRBJ2-7, is as follows: EAGVTQFPSHSVIEKGQTVTLRCDPISGHDNLYWYRRVMGKEIKFLLHFVKESKQDESGMPNNRFLAERTGGTYSTLKVQPAELEDSGVYFCASSLASKEYFGPGTRLTVT.

The table lists this clone with a few counts. With only one base between it and a far larger clone, this is likely a read error. The rearrangement links TRBV11-2 to TRBJ2-7; a possible D gene is TRBD2 (5 bases). Germline-derived CDR1 and CDR2 are SGHAT and FQNNGV. The CDR3 is 16 amino acids. The V gene lost 0 bases and the J gene lost 0 bases, with 12 bases spanning the gap. CDR3 DNA sequence: TGTGCCAGCAGCTTAGATTGGAGGTTTCGCTCCTACGAGCAGTACTTC. It encodes CASSLDWRFRSYEQYF.

This clone was recorded at least ten times. A junction end diverges from the germline sequence, so it may reflect a read error. Other DNA sequences in the same sample also yield this CDR3. The chain links TRBV5-4 to TRBJ2-1; D unclear. The CDR3 spans 12 residues. Germline values: CDR1 SGHNT, CDR2 YYREEE (reference sequence). The CDR3 nucleotides read TGCGCCAGCAGCTTGGTTCACAATGAGCAGTTCTTC. It codes for CASSLVHNEQFF.